The 20 T cell receptor beta chains given below trace back to one sample, sequenced in a study of T-cell memory formation after mild COVID-19. TCRdb reanalysed the 5' RACE reads using MiXCR and keeps one entry per CDR3 protein. The data contain about 340,000 distinct CDR3 sequences, 13% of them singletons. Source material: PBMCs or a T cell subset sorted from them (not recorded which). These receptors were taken from a man aged 18 to 30 who had mild COVID-19 (a few samples of this study predate the infection). Cell type and time point are not known.

The sample holds many counts of this clonotype. The V call is TRBV25-1, the J call TRBJ2-3; 8 bases agree with TRBD2. CDR1 is MGHDK and CDR2 is SYGVNS in the germline V gene. The CDR3 is 15 amino acids. V lost 4 bases, J lost 1 base, and 4 bases stayed unmatched. The CDR3 region is CASSAAGGRTDTQYF. DNA for the CDR3: TGTGCCAGCAGTGCGGCGGGGGGCCGCACAGATACGCAGTATTTT.

The CDR3 here is CASSAHRGPSGNTIYF. In nucleotides, the CDR3 is TGCGCCAGCAGCGCTCACAGGGGGCCCTCTGGAAACACCATATATTTT. The chain links TRBV4-3 to TRBJ1-3, with TRBD1 identical over 9 bases. Germline V gives CDR1 LGHNA, CDR2 YSLEER. The CDR3 runs to 16 residues. V shed 5 bases, J shed 0 bases, and the junction held 5 bases outside the gene matches.

This clonotype was found a few times. The chain uses TRBV7-8 and TRBJ1-2; 10 positions match TRBD1. J gave up 7 bases and V 3 bases, and 8 bases lay outside the gene matches. CDR1 is SGHVS, CDR2 FQNEAQ, per germline. CDR3 size: 15 residues. The CDR3 region is CASSLLPGQGTGYTF. CDR3 sequence (DNA): TGTGCCAGCAGCTTGTTACCGGGACAGGGGACTGGCTACACCTTC.

This clonotype was seen only a few times. This rearrangement joins TRBV6-6 to TRBJ2-7; TRBD1 matches 9 bases. After removal of 0 bases from V and 6 bases from J, the junction contained 3 bases not matched to a gene. The CDR3 consists of 14 residues. The germline V gene has CDR1 MNHNY and CDR2 SVGAGI (reference sequence). CDR3 amino acids: CASSYSGTGFEQYF. The CDR3 bases are TGTGCCAGCAGTTACTCCGGGACAGGGTTCGAGCAGTACTTC.

The CDR3 loop reads CASSLETEQETQYF. The CDR3 bases are TGTGCCAGCAGCTTAGAGACAGAGCAAGAGACCCAGTACTTC. The chain employs TRBV7-8 and TRBJ2-5; perhaps TRBD1 as D (5 bases). Germline CDR1 SGHVS, CDR2 FQNEAQ. This CDR3 is 14 amino acids long. V was pared by 1 base and J by 2 bases, with 8 bases between.

The chain carries TRBV11-1 and TRBJ1-1; D remains unclear. Trimming stripped 5 bases from V and 1 base from J, with 11 bases between. CDR1 SGHAT and CDR2 FQDESV come from the germline V gene (reference sequence). This CDR3 has 14 amino acids. CDR3 coding DNA: TGTGCCAGCAGCGTGGGGTCCCCGAACACTGAAGCTTTCTTT. Protein product: CASSVGSPNTEAFF.

The genes are TRBV29-1 and TRBJ2-5, with 12 nucleotides matching TRBD2. The CDR3 has 14 amino acids. CDR1 SQVTM and CDR2 ANQGSEA come from the germline V gene. V was clipped by 6 bases and J by 5 bases; unmatched bases: 7. CDR3 DNA sequence: TGCAGCGTCACTAGCGGGGGGCTCGGTGAGACCCAGTACTTC. Its protein is CSVTSGGLGETQYF.

This clonotype was counted between two and nine times. The chain combines TRBV6-6 with TRBJ1-4; maybe TRBD1 (5 bases). Germline V gene data show CDR1 as MNHNY and CDR2 as SVGAGI (reference sequence). The CDR3 length is 13 residues. V was trimmed by 5 bases and J by 7 bases, leaving 11 bases between them. The CDR3 sequence: CASSLGGGEKLFF. CDR3 DNA: TGTGCCAGCAGTCTCGGGGGGGGTGAAAAACTGTTTTTT.

The chain employs TRBV15 and TRBJ2-3; TRBD2 agrees at 7 bases. The CDR3 runs to 12 residues. V shed 3 bases and J 6 bases; nucleotides not matched to a gene: 0. Germline lookup yields CDR1 LNHNV and CDR2 YYDKDF (reference sequence). CDR3 nucleotides: TGTGCCACCAGCAGGCGGGGGGATACGCAGTATTTT. Translation: CATSRRGDTQYF.

This clonotype was recorded at least ten times. V gene TRBV24-1 combines with J gene TRBJ2-1, with D uncertain. The germline CDR1 and CDR2 sequences are KGHDR and SFDVKD. This CDR3 has 13 residues. The ends were cut back, 5 bases at V and 0 bases at J, with 4 bases in the middle. This CDR3 reads CATSGSSYNEQFF. CDR3 nucleotide sequence: TGTGCCACCAGTGGAAGCTCCTACAATGAGCAGTTCTTC.

Many counts were recorded for this clonotype. The chain links TRBV12-3 or TRBV12-4 to TRBJ2-1; possibly TRBD1 for D (5 bases). V lost 5 bases and J lost 3, with 8 bases in between. This CDR3 spans 13 amino acids. The CDR3 DNA sequence: TGTGCCAGCAGTCCCCAGGGCTACAATGAGCAGTTCTTC. Translation: CASSPQGYNEQFF.

This clonotype was observed at least ten times. The chain couples TRBV3-1 to TRBJ1-2; D is possibly TRBD1 (6 bases). There are 15 residues in the CDR3. From germline, CDR1 is LGHDT and CDR2 YNNKEL (reference sequence). V was pared by 2 bases and J by 8 bases, with 18 bases between. This CDR3 reads CASSQTGTSPGGYTF. For the CDR3, the DNA is TGTGCCAGCAGCCAAACAGGGACCAGTCCGGGAGGCTACACCTTC.

The rearrangement uses TRBV12-3 or TRBV12-4 and TRBJ2-7; no firm D call. The CDR3 is 12 residues long. The germline V and J ends were trimmed by 3 bases and 6 bases, with 9 bases remaining between them. CDR3 bases: TGTGCCAGCAGTTTCTACGTCAGCGAGCAGTACTTC. Translated: CASSFYVSEQYF.

The genes are TRBV7-2 and TRBJ1-4, with D hard to call. V lost 5 bases, J lost 4 bases, and 14 bases lay in between. The CDR3 length is 15 residues. Germline V gene data show CDR1 as SGHTA and CDR2 as FQGNSA. The CDR3 region is CASSQMGLYNEKLFF. The CDR3 region has the DNA TGTGCCAGCAGCCAAATGGGTTTATATAATGAAAAACTGTTTTTT.

In this sample, this clonotype turned up many times. The gene calls are TRBV11-2 and TRBJ2-7, with D possibly TRBD1 on 6 matching bases. V was pared by 5 bases and J by 6 bases, with 11 bases between. This CDR3 has 12 residues. CDR1 is SGHAT, CDR2 FQNNGV, per germline. The CDR3 sequence is CASSKGGREQYV. The CDR3 DNA reads as TGTGCCAGCAGCAAAGGGGGACGCGAGCAGTACGTC.

This clonotype showed up just a few times. The DNA for the CDR3 is TGCAGTGCTAGAGATTTGGCTCACAATGAGCAGTTCTTC. This translates into CSARDLAHNEQFF. This chain joins TRBV20-1 and TRBJ2-1; D is ambiguous. Trimming cost V 0 bases and J 5 bases, with 8 bases left between them. This CDR3 spans 13 amino acids. The germline CDR1 and CDR2 sequences are DFQATT and SNEGSKA (reference sequence).

This clonotype was observed once. The chain uses TRBV10-3 and TRBJ2-1, with 8 bases lining up with TRBD2. The V gene end was trimmed by 7 bases and the J gene end by 3 bases; junction bases not matched to a gene: 5. CDR1 ENHRY and CDR2 SYGVKD come from the germline V gene. The CDR3 length is 14 residues. CDR3 DNA sequence: TGTGCCATCACCGCGGGGGGCTTCTACAATGAGCAGTTCTTC. Translation gives CAITAGGFYNEQFF.

This clonotype has just a few counts. V and J are TRBV15 and TRBJ2-7, with 9 positions matching TRBD1. CDR1 LNHNV and CDR2 YYDKDF come from the germline V gene (reference sequence). The J segment lost 3 bases and the V segment lost 3 bases, leaving 6 bases of the junction unmatched. This CDR3 region has 15 residues. CDR3 nucleotides: TGTGCCACCAGCAGGTTACAGGGGGCGAACTACGAGCAGTACTTC. It is translated as CATSRLQGANYEQYF.

This chain joins TRBV11-2 and TRBJ2-1, with D perhaps TRBD2 (6 bases). The CDR3 runs to 15 residues. The V gene lost 3 bases and the J gene lost 1 base, with 10 bases spanning the gap. CDR1 is SGHAT, CDR2 FQNNGV, per germline. As DNA, the CDR3 is TGTGCCAGCAGCTTCCCCGCGGGGTCCTACAATGAGCAGTTCTTC. Encoded protein: CASSFPAGSYNEQFF.

This clonotype occurred a few times. The genes are TRBV12-3 or TRBV12-4 and TRBJ1-3; 7 bases line up with TRBD1. The CDR3 extends over 15 amino acids. Unmatched junction bases numbered 9, after V lost 4 bases and J lost 6 bases. Here the CDR3 DNA reads TGTGCCAGCAGTTACAGGACAGGACCAGAAAACACCATATATTTT. Translated: CASSYRTGPENTIYF.